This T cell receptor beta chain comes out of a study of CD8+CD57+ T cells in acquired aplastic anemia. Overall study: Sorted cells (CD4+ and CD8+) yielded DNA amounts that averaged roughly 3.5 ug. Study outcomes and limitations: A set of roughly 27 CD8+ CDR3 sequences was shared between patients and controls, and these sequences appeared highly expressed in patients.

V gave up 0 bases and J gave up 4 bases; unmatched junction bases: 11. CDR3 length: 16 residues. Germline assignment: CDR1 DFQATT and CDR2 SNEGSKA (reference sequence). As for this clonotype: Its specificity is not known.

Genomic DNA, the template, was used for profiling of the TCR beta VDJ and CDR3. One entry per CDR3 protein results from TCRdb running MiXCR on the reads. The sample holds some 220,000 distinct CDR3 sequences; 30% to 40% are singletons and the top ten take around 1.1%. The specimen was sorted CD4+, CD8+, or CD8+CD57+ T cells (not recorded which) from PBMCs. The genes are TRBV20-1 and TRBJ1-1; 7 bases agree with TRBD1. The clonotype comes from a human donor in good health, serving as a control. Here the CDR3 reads CSARDPGAGGVTEAFF. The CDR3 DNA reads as TGCAGTGCTAGAGATCCAGGGGCAGGGGGAGTCACTGAAGCTTTCTTT.